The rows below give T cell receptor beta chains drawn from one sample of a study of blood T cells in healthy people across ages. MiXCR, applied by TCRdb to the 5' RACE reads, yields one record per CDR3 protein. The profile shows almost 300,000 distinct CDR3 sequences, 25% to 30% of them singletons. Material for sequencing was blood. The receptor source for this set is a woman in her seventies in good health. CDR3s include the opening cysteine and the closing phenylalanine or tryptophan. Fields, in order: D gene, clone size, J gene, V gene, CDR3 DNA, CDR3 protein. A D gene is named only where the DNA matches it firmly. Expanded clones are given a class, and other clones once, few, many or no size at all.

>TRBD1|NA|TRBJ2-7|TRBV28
TGTGCCAGCAGTGTGACAGGGGGAGAGGCCCAGTACTTC
CASSVTGGEAQYF
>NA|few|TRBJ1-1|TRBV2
TGTGCCAGCAGCGTTCGAGAGAACACTGAAGCTTTCTTT
CASSVRENTEAFF
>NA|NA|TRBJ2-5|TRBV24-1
TGTACCACCAGTGAAGCCGGGACGGGAGAGACCCAGTACTTC
CTTSEAGTGETQYF
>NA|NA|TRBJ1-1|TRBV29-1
TGCAGCGTTGTATCCGAAAAAGCTTTCTTT
CSVVSEKAFF
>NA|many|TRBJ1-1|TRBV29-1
TGCAGCGTTGGATGGGCAAACACTGAAGCTTTCTTT
CSVGWANTEAFF
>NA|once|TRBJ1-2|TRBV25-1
TGTGCCAGCAGTGAATATGCAGGGACCAGCTATGGCTACACCTTC
CASSEYAGTSYGYTF
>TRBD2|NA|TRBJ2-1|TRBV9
TGTGCCAGCAGCTTTAGCAGAGGGAGGGACTACAATGAGCAGTTCTTC
CASSFSRGRDYNEQFF
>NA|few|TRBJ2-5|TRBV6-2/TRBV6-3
TGTGCCAGCACCCCACCCCGGGGTCGGACCCAGTACTTC
CASTPPRGRTQYF
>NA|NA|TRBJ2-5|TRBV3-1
TGTGCCAGCAGCCAGGAAGACTTGGGGAAGGAGACCCAGTACTTC
CASSQEDLGKETQYF
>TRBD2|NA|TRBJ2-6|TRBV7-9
TGTGCCAGCAGCTCGGGACTAGCGGTTGACTGGGCTGGGGCCAACGTCCTGACTTTC
CASSSGLAVDWAGANVLTF
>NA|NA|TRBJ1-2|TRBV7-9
TGTGCCAGCAGCTTAGATGGGGTCTATGGCTACACCTTC
CASSLDGVYGYTF
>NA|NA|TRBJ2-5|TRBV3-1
TGTGCCGGCAGCCAAACACAAGCTGAAGAGACCCAGTACTTC
CAGSQTQAEETQYF
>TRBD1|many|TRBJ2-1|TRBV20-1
TGCAGTGCTAGCGCCACAGGGGGTGTTAGCAATGAGCAGTTCTTC
CSASATGGVSNEQFF
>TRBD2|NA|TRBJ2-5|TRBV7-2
TGTGCCAGCAGCTTAGTAGCGGGTGGGAAAGAGACCCAGTACTTC
CASSLVAGGKETQYF
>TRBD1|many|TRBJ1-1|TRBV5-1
TGCGCCAGCAGCCTGGGGACAGGGAACACTGAAGCTTTCTTT
CASSLGTGNTEAFF
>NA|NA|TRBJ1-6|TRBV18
TGTGCCAGCTCACTTGGATACAAGAGCTCCTATAATTCACCCCTCCACTTT
CASSLGYKSSYNSPLHF
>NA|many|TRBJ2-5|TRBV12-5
TGTGCTAGTGGTTTGTCTACATTGGTCGAGACCCAGTACTTC
CASGLSTLVETQYF
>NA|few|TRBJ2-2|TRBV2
TGTGCCAGCAGTGAAGACGGGAACGGGGAGCTGTTTTTT
CASSEDGNGELFF
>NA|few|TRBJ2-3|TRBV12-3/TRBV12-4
TGTGCCAGCAGTTTACTGGTAGGAGATACGCAGTATTTT
CASSLLVGDTQYF
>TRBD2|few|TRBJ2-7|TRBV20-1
TGCAGTGCTAGAGTGATTAGCGGGACCCACGAGCAGTACTTC
CSARVISGTHEQYF
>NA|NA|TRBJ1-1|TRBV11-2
TGTGCCAGCAGCTTTGATTGGAACACTGAAGCTTTCTTT
CASSFDWNTEAFF
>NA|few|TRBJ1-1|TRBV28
TGTGCCCCAGGGAGGAACACTGAAGCTTTCTTT
CAPGRNTEAFF
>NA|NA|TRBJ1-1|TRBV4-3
TGCGCCAGCAGACAGACTGGGAACACTGAAGCTTTCTTT
CASRQTGNTEAFF
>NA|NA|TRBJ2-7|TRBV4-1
TGCACCAGCTCATATCATAGCTCCTACGAGCAGTACTTC
CTSSYHSSYEQYF
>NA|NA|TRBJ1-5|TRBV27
TGTGCCAGTACAGGGAGTAAGGGTCAGCCCCAGCATTTT
CASTGSKGQPQHF
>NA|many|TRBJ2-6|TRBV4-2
TGTGCCAGCAGCCAAGTTGGAGGGGCCAACGTCCTGACTTTC
CASSQVGGANVLTF
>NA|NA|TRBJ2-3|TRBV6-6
TGTGCCAGCACCGAGGTAACCCGCACAGATACGCAGTATTTT
CASTEVTRTDTQYF
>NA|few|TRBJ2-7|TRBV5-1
TGCGCCAGCAGACAAACGACTGGCTCCTACGAGCAGTACTTC
CASRQTTGSYEQYF
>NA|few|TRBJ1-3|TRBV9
TGTGCCAGCAGCCCGGAGACCCCCATCCGAAACACCATATATTTT
CASSPETPIRNTIYF
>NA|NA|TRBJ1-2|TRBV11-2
TGTGCCAGCAGCCAAACGGCCTATGGCTACACCTTC
CASSQTAYGYTF
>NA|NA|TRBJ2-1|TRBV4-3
TGCGCCAGCAGCCAAGATAAGCTGCTCCCCTACAATGAGCAGTTCTTC
CASSQDKLLPYNEQFF
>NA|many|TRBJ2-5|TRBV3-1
TGTGCCAGCAGCCAAGCCCAGGGCACCCAGTACTTC
CASSQAQGTQYF
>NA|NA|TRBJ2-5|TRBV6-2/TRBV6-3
TGTGCCAGCAGTTCCGGCAGGGGAAAGAGGACCCAGTACTTC
CASSSGRGKRTQYF
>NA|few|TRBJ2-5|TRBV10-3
TGTGCCATCGGTGGAGGTGAGGAGACCCAGTACTTC
CAIGGGEETQYF
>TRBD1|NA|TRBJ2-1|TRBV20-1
TGCAGTGCTAGTACAGGGGCGCTGTCCTACAATGAGCAGTTCTTC
CSASTGALSYNEQFF
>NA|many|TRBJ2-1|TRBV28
TGTGCCAGCAGTTTATTTGGGCGGGAAGGAGGAGATGAGCAGTTCTTC
CASSLFGREGGDEQFF
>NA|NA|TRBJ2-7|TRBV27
TGTGCCAGCAGTTTATTCCCTCCCGGGACTGTTTCCTACGAGCAGTACTTC
CASSLFPPGTVSYEQYF
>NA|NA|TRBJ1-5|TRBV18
TGTGCCAGCTCACCAGGGGGGGCCAGCAATCAGCCCCAGCATTTT
CASSPGGASNQPQHF
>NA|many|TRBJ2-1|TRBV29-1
TGCAGTGTTGTGGCGGGAAATGAGCAGTTCTTC
CSVVAGNEQFF
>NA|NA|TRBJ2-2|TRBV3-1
TGTGCCAGCAGCCAACTCGCCGGGGAGCTGTTTTTT
CASSQLAGELFF
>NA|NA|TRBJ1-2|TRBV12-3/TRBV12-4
TGTGCCAGCATCCCACAGGGACCGCTTAACTATGGCTACACCTTC
CASIPQGPLNYGYTF
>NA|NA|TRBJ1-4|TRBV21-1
TGTGCCAGCAGCGCTCAAAAGCGGGACAGCACTGAAAAACTGTTTTTT
CASSAQKRDSTEKLFF
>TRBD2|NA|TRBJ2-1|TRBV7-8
TGTGCCAGCAGCTTCCCGGGGGGAGGTGCCGGCAATGAGCAGTTCTTC
CASSFPGGGAGNEQFF
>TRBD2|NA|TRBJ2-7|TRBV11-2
TGTGCCCGCAGCCCCTTAGCGGGCCCCTACGAGCAGTACTTC
CARSPLAGPYEQYF
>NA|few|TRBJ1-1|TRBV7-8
TGTGCCAGCAGCTTAGCAGCTGTTACAGTGAACACTGAAGCTTTCTTT
CASSLAAVTVNTEAFF
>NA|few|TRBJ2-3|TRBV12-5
TGTGCTAGTGGTCCCACAGATACGCAGTATTTT
CASGPTDTQYF
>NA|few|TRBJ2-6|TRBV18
TGTGCCAGCTCGCAAACAGGGAGCTCTGGGGCCAACGTCCTGACTTTC
CASSQTGSSGANVLTF
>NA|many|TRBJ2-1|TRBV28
TGTGCCAGCAGCGAGGAGTTCTACAATGAGCAGTTCTTC
CASSEEFYNEQFF
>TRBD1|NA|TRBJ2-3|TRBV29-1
TGCAGCGTGGGGACAGTGTTATCAGATACGCAGTATTTT
CSVGTVLSDTQYF
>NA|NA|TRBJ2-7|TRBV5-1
TGCGCCAGCAGCCGCCTGACCGAGCAGTACTTC
CASSRLTEQYF
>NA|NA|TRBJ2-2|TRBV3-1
TGTGCCAGCAGAAGTAGCGGATCGAACACCGGGGAGCTGTTTTTT
CASRSSGSNTGELFF
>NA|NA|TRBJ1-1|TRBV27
TGTGCCAGCAGTTTATCGGGGGCAGTCCGCGCTGAAGCTTTCTTT
CASSLSGAVRAEAFF
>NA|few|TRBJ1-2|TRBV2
TGTGCCAGCAGTTTTCAGGAGGTCCCTCACTATGGCTACACCTTC
CASSFQEVPHYGYTF
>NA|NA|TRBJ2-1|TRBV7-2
TGTGCCAGCAGCTTAGCGAGCGGTCTAGACTACAATGAGCAGTTCTTC
CASSLASGLDYNEQFF
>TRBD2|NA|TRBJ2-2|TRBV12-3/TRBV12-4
TGTGCCGGGCGGGGGGAGACGAACACCGGGGAGCTGTTTTTT
CAGRGETNTGELFF